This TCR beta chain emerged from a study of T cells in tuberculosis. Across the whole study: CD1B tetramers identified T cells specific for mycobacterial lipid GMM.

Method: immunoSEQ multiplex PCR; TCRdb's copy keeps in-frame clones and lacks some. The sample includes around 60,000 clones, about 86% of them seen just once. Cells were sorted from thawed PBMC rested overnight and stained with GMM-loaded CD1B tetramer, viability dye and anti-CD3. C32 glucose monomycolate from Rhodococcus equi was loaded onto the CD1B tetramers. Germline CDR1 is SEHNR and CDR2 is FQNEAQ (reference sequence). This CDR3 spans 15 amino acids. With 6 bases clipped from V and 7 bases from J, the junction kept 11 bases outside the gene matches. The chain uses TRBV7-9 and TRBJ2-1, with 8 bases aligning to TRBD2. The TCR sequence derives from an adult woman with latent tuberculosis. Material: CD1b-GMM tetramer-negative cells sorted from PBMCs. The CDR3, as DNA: TGTGCCAGCAGGGCGGGGTGGAGCGGGGGAAATGAGCAGTTCTTC. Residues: CASRAGWSGGNEQFF.